This T cell receptor (beta chain) was observed in a study of blood T cell repertoires in COVID-19. Background on the study: COVID-19 samples from acute and convalescent phases originated in the United States, Italy and Spain. Nucleic acid was either cDNA or gDNA, and it came from T cells, B-cell-depleted T cells, or PBMCs.

V lost 3 bases, J lost 4 bases, and 12 bases lay in between. Germline CDR1 is KGHSH and CDR2 is LQKENI. This CDR3 comprises 14 residues. Methods used by the authors: Reference gene primers were amplified, and this amplification served to estimate nucleated cell counts. Generated by immunoSEQ multiplex PCR, the TCRdb table keeps only in-frame clones and is missing some. V, J and clone size reflect that table, while D and trimming were determined from the DNA. The sample lists more than 75,000 clones, around 90% seen once, with around 7.9% in the top ten. This chain uses TRBV18 with TRBJ1-1; weak D call: TRBD1 (5 bases). The receptor was derived from a man under 40 with acute or convalescent COVID-19. The sequenced sample was peripheral blood. Here the CDR3 DNA reads TGTGCCAGCTCACCGTCAGGGATTGGCACTGAAGCTTTCTTT. The encoded protein is CASSPSGIGTEAFF.